This TCR beta chain was sequenced in a study of cytomegalovirus exposure and HLA in healthy donors. The protocol was immunoSEQ multiplex PCR, while the TCRdb copy is restricted to in-frame clones and leaves out a portion. The sample shows about 58,000 clones, about nine tenths of them seen only once. The CDR3 sequence is 15 residues long. The V gene lost 5 bases and the J gene lost 2 bases, with 13 bases spanning the gap. Per germline, CDR1 LGHNA and CDR2 YNFKEQ. The V and J genes are TRBV4-2 and TRBJ1-3; a possible D gene is TRBD1 (6 bases). Sequenced sample: PBMCs. The TCR comes from a man aged 18-30 years in good health and CMV-seronegative. The DNA of the CDR3 is TGTGCCAGCAGCGCAAACAGGGTTGCTGGAAACACCATATATTTT. As protein: CASSANRVAGNTIYF.